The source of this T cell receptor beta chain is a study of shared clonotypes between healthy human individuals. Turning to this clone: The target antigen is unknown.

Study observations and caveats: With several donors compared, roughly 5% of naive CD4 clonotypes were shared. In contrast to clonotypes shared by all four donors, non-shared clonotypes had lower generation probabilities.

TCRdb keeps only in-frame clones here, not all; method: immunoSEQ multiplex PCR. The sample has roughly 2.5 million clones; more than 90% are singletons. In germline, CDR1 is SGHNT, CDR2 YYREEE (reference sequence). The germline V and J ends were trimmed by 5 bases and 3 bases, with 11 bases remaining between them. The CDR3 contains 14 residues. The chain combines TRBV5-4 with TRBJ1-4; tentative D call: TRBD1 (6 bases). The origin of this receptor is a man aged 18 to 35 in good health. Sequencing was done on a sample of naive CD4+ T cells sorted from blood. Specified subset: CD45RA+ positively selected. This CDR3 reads CASRPDRANEKLFF. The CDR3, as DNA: TGTGCCAGCAGGCCGGACAGAGCTAATGAAAAACTGTTTTTT.